What follows are 30 T cell receptor beta chains derived from one specimen sequenced in a study of cytomegalovirus exposure and HLA in healthy donors (dated 2017 in TCRdb). Libraries were constructed by the immunoSEQ multiplex PCR assay. For the multiplex PCR, a mixture combining 60 forward primers for TCR Vbeta segments and 13 reverse primers for TCR Jbeta segments was used. Entries here come from immuneACCESS through TCRdb and include only in-frame sequences with V and J called. Some clones fail to appear in such tables; in the studies checked, an unresolved V gene covers under half of the shortfall, and the cause of the remainder is unknown. This sample's table contains around 130,000 clones. Clones ranked in the top ten supply roughly 2% of the sample. The material sequenced was PBMCs. Receptors were obtained from a woman between 55 and 75 years old in good health and CMV-seronegative.

The chain uses TRBV7-9 and TRBJ1-2, with a possible D match to TRBD1 (6 bases). The CDR3 is made up of 13 amino acids. Germline V gene sequence: CDR1 SEHNR, CDR2 FQNEAQ (reference sequence). Trimming left V 5 bases short and J 2 bases short, with 9 bases between. CDR3 sequence (DNA): TGTGCCAGCAGCCCAGACAGGAACTATGGCTACACCTTC. It codes for CASSPDRNYGYTF.

The V gene is TRBV5-4, the J gene TRBJ2-7, with 7 nucleotides matching TRBD1. The CDR3 has 18 amino acids. Germline loops: CDR1 SGHNT, CDR2 YYREEE (reference sequence). V lost 0 bases, J lost 0 bases, and 12 bases stayed unmatched. DNA of the CDR3: TGTGCCAGCAGCTTGGGTCCCGTACAGGGGCCCCGCTCCTACGAGCAGTACTTC. Protein: CASSLGPVQGPRSYEQYF.

The chain uses TRBV4-1 and TRBJ1-5; D is unclear. Trimming took 0 bases from V and 0 from J, leaving 12 bases between them. CDR1 MGHRA and CDR2 YSYEKL come from the germline V gene. The CDR3 covers 17 residues. The CDR3 is CASSQDAPGYSNQPQHF. CDR3 DNA: TGCGCCAGCAGCCAAGACGCCCCGGGGTATAGCAATCAGCCCCAGCATTTT.

V is TRBV19 and J is TRBJ1-5; TRBD1 matches at 7 bases. Unmatched junction bases numbered 9, after V lost 4 bases and J lost 0 bases. This CDR3 has 17 amino acids. Germline CDR1 LNHDA, CDR2 SQIVND (reference sequence). The CDR3 region has the DNA TGTGCCAGTAGTACCCTAAAGGGACAGCATAGCAATCAGCCCCAGCATTTT. Translation: CASSTLKGQHSNQPQHF.

This chain connects TRBV2 to TRBJ2-1, with TRBD2 matching over 10 bases. Trimming at V came to 4 bases and at J to 5 bases, leaving 5 bases not matched to a gene. Germline assignment: CDR1 SNHLY and CDR2 FYNNEI. This CDR3 spans 15 amino acids. For the CDR3, the DNA is TGTGCCAGCAGTGTCGAGCGGGGGGGAAACAATGAGCAGTTCTTC. This sequence encodes CASSVERGGNNEQFF.

The rearrangement joins TRBV28 to TRBJ1-2, with unresolved D. The CDR3 covers 14 residues. Trimming removed 2 bases at V and 7 bases at J, with 14 bases between. The germline gives CDR1 MDHEN, CDR2 SYDVKM. The CDR3 nucleotides read TGTGCCAGCAGTTTAGTCGCCCCCGCGGTTGGCTACACCTTC. As protein: CASSLVAPAVGYTF.

The rearrangement joins TRBV15 to TRBJ2-7; TRBD1 might be the D (5 bases). Deletions cut 0 bases from V and 2 bases from J, with 11 bases between. The CDR3 totals 15 residues. Germline V gene sequence: CDR1 LNHNV, CDR2 YYDKDF (reference sequence). CDR3: CATSRDSDRAYEQYF. Here the CDR3 DNA reads TGTGCCACCAGCAGAGACTCAGACAGAGCCTACGAGCAGTACTTC.

The chain couples TRBV9 to TRBJ2-3, with no clear D. CDR1 is SGDLS, CDR2 YYNGEE, per germline. The CDR3 is 14 residues long. The germline V and J ends were trimmed by 0 bases and 2 bases, with 7 bases remaining between them. In DNA, the CDR3 is TGTGCCAGCAGCGTAGATCCTACCACAGATACGCAGTATTTT. This codes for CASSVDPTTDTQYF.

This sequence joins TRBV10-3 and TRBJ2-7; TRBD2 aligns across 8 bases. The CDR3 has 14 amino acids. Germline lookup yields CDR1 ENHRY and CDR2 SYGVKD. Unmatched junction bases numbered 5, after V lost 2 bases and J lost 5 bases. Here the CDR3 DNA reads TGTGCCATCAGTGAGGAGAGCGGGGGCGACGAGCAGTACTTC. Its translation is CAISEESGGDEQYF.

This sequence joins TRBV7-9 and TRBJ1-1, with a possible D match to TRBD1 (5 bases). V was cut by 0 bases and J by 10 bases, with 9 bases left in between. Looked up from germline, CDR1 is SEHNR and CDR2 is FQNEAQ (reference sequence). The CDR3 consists of 12 residues. CDR3 sequence: CASSLAVTVAFF. For the CDR3, the DNA is TGTGCCAGCAGCTTAGCCGTGACAGTAGCTTTCTTT.

This chain connects TRBV4-1 to TRBJ1-3; 9 bases line up with TRBD1. CDR1 and CDR2 from the germline V gene are MGHRA and YSYEKL. The V gene end was trimmed by 2 bases and the J gene end by 0 bases; junction bases not matched to a gene: 5. This CDR3 is 17 amino acids long. Here the CDR3 DNA reads TGCGCCAGCAGCCAAACGGACAGGGGACTCTCTGGAAACACCATATATTTT. Protein product: CASSQTDRGLSGNTIYF.

This chain uses TRBV7-8 with TRBJ2-2, with D unclear. The germline V and J ends were trimmed by 0 bases and 2 bases, with 13 bases remaining between them. There are 17 residues in the CDR3. The germline V gene encodes CDR1 SGHVS and CDR2 FQNEAQ. The CDR3, as DNA: TGTGCCAGCAGCTTAGCGTCGAAGCGCCCAAACACCGGGGAGCTGTTTTTT. Translating it yields CASSLASKRPNTGELFF.

The chain couples TRBV5-1 to TRBJ2-3; the match to TRBD2 covers 11 bases. The CDR3 is 18 amino acids. Germline V gene lookup returns CDR1 SGHRS and CDR2 YFSETQ. After removal of 0 bases from V and 2 bases from J, the junction contained 8 bases not matched to a gene. This chain's CDR3 is CASSLAAASGRNTDTQYF. The CDR3 coding sequence is TGCGCCAGCAGCTTGGCCGCGGCTAGCGGGAGGAACACAGATACGCAGTATTTT.

The chain combines TRBV7-9 with TRBJ1-6; tentative D call: TRBD1 (5 bases). The length of the CDR3 is 14 residues. Germline values: CDR1 SEHNR, CDR2 FQNEAQ (reference sequence). The V end was cut by 1 base, the J end by 9 bases, with 10 bases between. CDR3 region: CASSLGRVTSPLHF. The CDR3 DNA reads as TGTGCCAGCAGCTTAGGCAGGGTTACTTCACCCCTCCACTTT.

The CDR3: CSVVRGSGNTIYF. CDR3 in DNA: TGCAGCGTTGTCCGGGGCTCTGGAAACACCATATATTTT. The chain uses TRBV29-1 and TRBJ1-3; D is undetermined. This CDR3 has 13 residues. Germline V gene data show CDR1 as SQVTM and CDR2 as ANQGSEA. V lost 4 bases, J lost 0 bases, and 7 bases lay in between.

The V call is TRBV18, the J call TRBJ1-1, with TRBD1 identical over 9 bases. CDR1 and CDR2 (germline): KGHSH, LQKENI. The CDR3 contains 16 residues. The V and J ends lost 3 bases and 0 bases, in that order; junction bases with no gene match: 5. CDR3 residues: CASSPTGTGMNTEAFF. Here the CDR3 DNA reads TGTGCCAGCTCACCCACCGGGACAGGGATGAACACTGAAGCTTTCTTT.

The chain combines TRBV7-9 with TRBJ1-5, with 8 nucleotides matching TRBD1. J gave up 2 bases and V 11 bases, and 5 bases lay outside the gene matches. The CDR3 spans 13 residues. From germline, CDR1 is SEHNR and CDR2 FQNEAQ (reference sequence). The CDR3 loop reads CASQGAGNQPQHF. The CDR3 DNA reads TGTGCCTCCCAGGGGGCGGGCAATCAGCCCCAGCATTTT.

The chain joins TRBV7-2 to TRBJ2-3; 8 positions match TRBD1. Trimming took 4 bases from V and 8 from J; bases not matched to a gene: 11. The CDR3 extends over 15 amino acids. The germline CDR1 and CDR2 sequences are SGHTA and FQGNSA. CDR3: CASSSGQGVWGTQYF. The CDR3 nucleotides read TGTGCCAGCAGCTCCGGACAGGGAGTTTGGGGTACGCAGTATTTT.

The chain carries TRBV5-1 and TRBJ2-3; D might be TRBD2 (7 bases). Trimming cost V 0 bases and J 5 bases, with 13 bases left between them. There are 15 residues in the CDR3. Germline CDR1 SGHRS, CDR2 YFSETQ. The CDR3 DNA follows: TGCGCCAGCAGCTTGGGGGGGGGCTCCAGAGATACGCAGTATTTT. It encodes CASSLGGGSRDTQYF.

V and J are TRBV5-1 and TRBJ2-3; 10 bases are shared with TRBD2. The CDR3 has 15 amino acids. V lost 4 bases and J lost 4; bases outside the gene matches: 6. The germline gives CDR1 SGHRS, CDR2 YFSETQ. The CDR3 loop is CASSRAGGRADTQYF. Written as DNA, the CDR3 is TGCGCCAGCAGCCGAGCGGGAGGGCGGGCAGATACGCAGTATTTT.

This chain uses TRBV10-1 with TRBJ2-5; tentatively, D is TRBD1 (6 bases). The end of the DNA fits TRBJ2-7 better, so the J call may be wrong. In germline, CDR1 is WNHNN, CDR2 SYGVQD (reference sequence). This CDR3 has 13 residues. The CDR3 region is CASSGDNSYEQYF. CDR3 coding DNA: TGCGCCAGCAGTGGGGACAACTCCTACGAGCAGTACTTC.

V usage is TRBV7-6 and J usage is TRBJ2-1, with 12 bases identical to TRBD1. The CDR3 spans 16 residues. The junction had 11 bases not matched to a gene; V was cut back by 2 bases and J by 12 bases. Germline CDR1 SGHVS, CDR2 FNYEAQ. The chain's CDR3 is CASSLRAGTGGGGQFF. The CDR3 nucleotides are TGTGCCAGCAGCTTACGCGCCGGGACAGGGGGCGGTGGGCAGTTCTTC.

The chain joins TRBV5-1 to TRBJ2-1, with 7 bases lining up with TRBD1. The CDR3 has 15 residues. V gave up 0 bases and J gave up 3 bases; unmatched junction bases: 3. Looked up from germline, CDR1 is SGHRS and CDR2 is YFSETQ. This CDR3 reads CASSLGQGSYNEQFF. In nucleotides, the CDR3 is TGCGCCAGCAGCTTGGGACAGGGAAGCTACAATGAGCAGTTCTTC.

This rearrangement joins TRBV28 to TRBJ1-4, with D hard to call. V dropped 9 bases and J dropped 7 bases, with 15 bases sitting between them. The CDR3 loop spans 13 amino acids. Germline V gene lookup returns CDR1 MDHEN and CDR2 SYDVKM. CDR3 loop: CASSGVGVEKLFF. The DNA of the CDR3 is TGTGCCAGTTCCGGGGTAGGAGTTGAAAAACTGTTTTTT.

The rearrangement joins TRBV5-1 to TRBJ2-3; tentatively, D is TRBD2 (6 bases). The CDR3 length is 19 residues. Germline CDR1 SGHRS, CDR2 YFSETQ. V lost 1 base, J lost 0 bases, and 21 bases lay in between. Written as DNA, the CDR3 is TGCGCCAGCAGCTTGTTTATGGCTAGCGAAGATCTTAGCACAGATACGCAGTATTTT. It encodes CASSLFMASEDLSTDTQYF.

The chain joins TRBV19 to TRBJ1-1, with TRBD1 identical over 10 bases. The V gene end was trimmed by 1 base and the J gene end by 4 bases; junction bases not matched to a gene: 3. Germline assignment: CDR1 LNHDA and CDR2 SQIVND (reference sequence). This CDR3 contains 15 residues. CDR3 region: CASSIADRGVTEAFF. The CDR3 nucleotides are TGTGCCAGTAGTATAGCGGACAGGGGGGTCACTGAAGCTTTCTTT.

CDR3 nucleotides: TGTGCCAGTAGTAGGCACCCTAAGGAGCGAACTGAAGCTTTCTTT. Translated, it gives CASSRHPKERTEAFF. The chain combines TRBV19 with TRBJ1-1, with unresolved D. Germline CDR1 reads LNHDA; CDR2 reads SQIVND (reference sequence). The CDR3 runs 15 residues. V dropped 4 bases and J dropped 5 bases, with 17 bases sitting between them.

The gene calls are TRBV28 and TRBJ2-7; TRBD1 matches at 7 bases. Germline V gene data show CDR1 as MDHEN and CDR2 as SYDVKM. V lost 3 bases and J lost 2; bases outside the gene matches: 4. CDR3 length equals 14 residues. The chain's CDR3 is CASSFRDSAYEQYF. DNA of the CDR3: TGTGCCAGCAGTTTCCGGGACAGCGCCTACGAGCAGTACTTC.

For the CDR3, the DNA is TGCGCCAGCAGCCCCCACCGAGGCTTGCGGGAGTTCTCCTACGAGCAGTACTTC. Protein product: CASSPHRGLREFSYEQYF. The chain couples TRBV5-1 to TRBJ2-7; 7 bases are a match to TRBD2. Per germline, CDR1 SGHRS and CDR2 YFSETQ. V dropped 4 bases and J dropped 0; count of bases not matched to a gene: 16. The CDR3 covers 18 residues.

The V and J genes are TRBV27 and TRBJ1-5; D remains ambiguous. V dropped 6 bases and J dropped 0 bases, with 12 bases sitting between them. CDR1 MNHEY and CDR2 SMNVEV come from the germline V gene (reference sequence). The CDR3 totals 15 residues. Here the CDR3 reads CASSRGVDSNQPQHF. The DNA of the CDR3 is TGTGCCAGCAGCCGAGGAGTAGATAGCAATCAGCCCCAGCATTTT.